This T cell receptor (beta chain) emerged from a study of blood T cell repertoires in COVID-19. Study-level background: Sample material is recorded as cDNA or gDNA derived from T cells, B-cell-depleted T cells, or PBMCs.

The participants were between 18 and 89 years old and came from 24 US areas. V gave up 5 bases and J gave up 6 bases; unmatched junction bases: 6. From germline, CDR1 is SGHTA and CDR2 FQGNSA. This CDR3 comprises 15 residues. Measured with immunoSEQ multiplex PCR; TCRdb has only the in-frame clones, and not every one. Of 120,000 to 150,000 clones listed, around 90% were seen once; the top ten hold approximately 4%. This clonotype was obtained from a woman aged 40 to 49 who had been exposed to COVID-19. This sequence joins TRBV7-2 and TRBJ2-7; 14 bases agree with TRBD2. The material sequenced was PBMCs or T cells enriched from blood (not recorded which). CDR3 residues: CASSAGTSGSIEQYF. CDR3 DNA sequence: TGTGCCAGCAGCGCTGGGACTAGCGGGAGTATCGAGCAGTACTTC.